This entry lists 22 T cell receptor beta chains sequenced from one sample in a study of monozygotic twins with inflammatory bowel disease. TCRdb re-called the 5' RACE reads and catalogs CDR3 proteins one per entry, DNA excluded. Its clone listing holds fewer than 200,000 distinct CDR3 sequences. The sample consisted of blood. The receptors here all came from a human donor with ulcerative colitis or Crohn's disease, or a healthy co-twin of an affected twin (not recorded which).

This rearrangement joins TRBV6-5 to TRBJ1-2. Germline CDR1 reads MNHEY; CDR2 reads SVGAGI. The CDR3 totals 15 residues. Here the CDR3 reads CASSLDFLMGYGYTF.

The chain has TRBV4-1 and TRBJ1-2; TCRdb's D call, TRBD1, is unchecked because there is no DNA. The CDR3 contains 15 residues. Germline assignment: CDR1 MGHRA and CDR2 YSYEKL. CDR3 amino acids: CASSHHGATNYGYTF.

CDR3 in amino acids: CSARGVVQGGERDTDTQYF. V usage is TRBV20-1 and J usage is TRBJ2-3; TCRdb's assignment of TRBD1 cannot be checked, as there is no DNA. The CDR3 is 19 amino acids. Germline CDR1 is DFQATT and CDR2 is SNEGSKA (reference sequence).

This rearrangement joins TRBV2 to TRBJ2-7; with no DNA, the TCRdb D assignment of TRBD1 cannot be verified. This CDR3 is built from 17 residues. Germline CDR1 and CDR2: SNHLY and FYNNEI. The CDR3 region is CASSGTAKRRITYEQYF.

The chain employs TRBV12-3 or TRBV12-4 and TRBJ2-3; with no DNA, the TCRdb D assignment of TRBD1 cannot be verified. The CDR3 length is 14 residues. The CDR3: CASSKGARTDTQYF.

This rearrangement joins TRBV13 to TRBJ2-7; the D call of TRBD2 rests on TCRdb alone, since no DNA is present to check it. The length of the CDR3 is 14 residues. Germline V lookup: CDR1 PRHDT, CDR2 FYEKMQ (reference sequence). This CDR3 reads CASRRSGSSYEQYF. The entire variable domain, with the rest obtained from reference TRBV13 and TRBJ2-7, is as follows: AAGVIQSPRHLIKEKRETATLKCYPIPRHDTVYWYQQGPGQDPQFLISFYEKMQSDKGSIPDRFSAQQFSDYHSELNMSSLELGDSALYFCASRRSGSSYEQYFGPGTRLTVT.

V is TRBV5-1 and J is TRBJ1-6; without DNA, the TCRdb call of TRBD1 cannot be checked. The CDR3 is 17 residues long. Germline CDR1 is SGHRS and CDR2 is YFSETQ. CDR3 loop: CASSLSPPTGDNSPLHF.

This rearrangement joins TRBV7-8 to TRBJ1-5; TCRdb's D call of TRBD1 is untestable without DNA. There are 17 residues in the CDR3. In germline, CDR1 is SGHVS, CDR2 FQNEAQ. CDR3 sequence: CASSLVTGLYSNQPQHF.

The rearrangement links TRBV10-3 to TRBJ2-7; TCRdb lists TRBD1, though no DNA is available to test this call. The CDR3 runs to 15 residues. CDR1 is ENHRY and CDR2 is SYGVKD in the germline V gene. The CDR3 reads CAISESQGHGYEQYF.

The CDR3 loop reads CASREGVGGGYTF. The genes are TRBV6-1 and TRBJ1-2; absent DNA, TCRdb's TRBD1 call cannot be checked. The CDR3 covers 13 residues. Germline V gene data show CDR1 as MNHNS and CDR2 as SASEGT.

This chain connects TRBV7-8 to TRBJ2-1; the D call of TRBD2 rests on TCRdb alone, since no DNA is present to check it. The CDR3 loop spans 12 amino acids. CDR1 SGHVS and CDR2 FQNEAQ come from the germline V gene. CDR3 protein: CASSLAGDYEFF.

The CDR3 sequence: CASSQPGMETNEKLFF. The chain is built from TRBV12-3 or TRBV12-4 and TRBJ1-4; TCRdb calls TRBD1, which cannot be checked without DNA. The CDR3 has 16 residues.

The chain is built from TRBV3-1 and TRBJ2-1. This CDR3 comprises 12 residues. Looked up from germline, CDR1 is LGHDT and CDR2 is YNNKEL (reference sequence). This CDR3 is CASSPAGEEQFF.

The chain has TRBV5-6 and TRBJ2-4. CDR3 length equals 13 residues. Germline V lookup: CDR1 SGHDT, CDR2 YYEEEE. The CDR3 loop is CASSLVQGNMQYF.

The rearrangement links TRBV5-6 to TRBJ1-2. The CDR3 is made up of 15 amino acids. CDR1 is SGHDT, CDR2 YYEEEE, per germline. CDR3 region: CASSLGRARLYGYTF.

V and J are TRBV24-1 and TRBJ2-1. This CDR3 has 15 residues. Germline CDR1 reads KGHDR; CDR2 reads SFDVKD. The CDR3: CATSDWGQQDNEQFF.

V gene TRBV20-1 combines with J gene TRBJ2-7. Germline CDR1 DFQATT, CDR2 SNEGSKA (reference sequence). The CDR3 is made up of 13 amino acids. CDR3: CSANSRSSYEQYF.

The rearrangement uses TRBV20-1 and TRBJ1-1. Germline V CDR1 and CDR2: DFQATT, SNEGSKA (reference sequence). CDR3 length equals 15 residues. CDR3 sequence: CSARNSNVRGTEAFF.

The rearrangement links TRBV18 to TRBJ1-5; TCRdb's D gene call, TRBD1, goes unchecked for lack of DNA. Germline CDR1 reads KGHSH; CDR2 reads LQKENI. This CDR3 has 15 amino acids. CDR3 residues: CASSHKTGGDQPQHF.

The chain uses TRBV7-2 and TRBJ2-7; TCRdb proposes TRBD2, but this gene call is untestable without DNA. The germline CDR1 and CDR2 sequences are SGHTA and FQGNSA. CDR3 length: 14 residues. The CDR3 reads CASSPGGPRREQYF.

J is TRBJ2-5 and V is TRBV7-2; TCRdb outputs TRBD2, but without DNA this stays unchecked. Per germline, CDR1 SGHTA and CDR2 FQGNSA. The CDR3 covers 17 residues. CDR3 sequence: CASSPGPARSAKETQYF. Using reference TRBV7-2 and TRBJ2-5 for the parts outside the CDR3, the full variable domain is GAGVSQSPSNKVTEKGKDVELRCDPISGHTALYWYRQSLGQGLEFLIYFQGNSAPDKSGLPSDRFSAERTGGSVSTLTIQRTQQEDSAVYLCASSPGPARSAKETQYFGPGTRLLVL.

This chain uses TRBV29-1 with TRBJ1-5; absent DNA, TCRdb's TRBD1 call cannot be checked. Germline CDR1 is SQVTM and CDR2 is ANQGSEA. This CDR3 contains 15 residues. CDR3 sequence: CSVHPAGDSNQPQHF.